One sample yielded the 29 T cell receptor beta chains listed below, sequenced in a study of OX40 agonist ivuxolimab in advanced cancers. Sequencing used immunoSEQ multiplex PCR; TCRdb keeps in-frame clones, though not all of them. The repertoire holds 150,000 to 180,000 clones, with roughly 94% as singletons. The source was CD4+ or CD8+ T cells sorted from blood, collected in a trial of the OX40 agonist ivuxolimab. The receptors come from an adult with an advanced solid tumor such as melanoma, head and neck, liver or kidney cancer.

The chain uses TRBV2 and TRBJ2-1, with 7 bases identical to TRBD1. The germline V gene encodes CDR1 SNHLY and CDR2 FYNNEI. The CDR3 runs 14 residues. J was trimmed by 6 bases and V by 8 bases; bases with no gene match: 10. The CDR3 sequence is CASLDRVGRNEQFF. CDR3 DNA: TGTGCCAGCCTCGACAGGGTGGGCCGCAATGAGCAGTTCTTC.

J is TRBJ2-2 and V is TRBV7-3; maybe TRBD2 (6 bases). This CDR3 has 16 amino acids. Germline CDR1 SGHTA, CDR2 FQGTGA. V was shortened by 1 base and J by 6 bases, with 15 bases between the two germline ends. The CDR3 DNA reads as TGTGCCAGCAGCTTAAATGGGGGGTTGAATCCCGGGGAGCTGTTTTTT. It encodes CASSLNGGLNPGELFF.

DNA of the CDR3: TGTGCCAGCCTGAGACAGGGCGGGTTTGGAGATACGCAGTATTTT. This codes for CASLRQGGFGDTQYF. The chain recombines TRBV18 with TRBJ2-3; the match to TRBD1 covers 7 bases. Germline CDR1 is KGHSH and CDR2 is LQKENI. CDR3 length: 15 residues. V lost 8 bases and J lost 5; bases outside the gene matches: 13.

CDR3 region: CASSYGRNTEAFF. Here the CDR3 DNA reads TGTGCCAGCAGTTACGGGAGGAACACTGAAGCTTTCTTT. The V and J genes are TRBV6-6 and TRBJ1-1; D uncertain. The CDR3 consists of 13 residues. From germline, CDR1 is MNHNY and CDR2 SVGAGI (reference sequence). Trimming removed 2 bases at V and 1 base at J, with 5 bases between.

J is TRBJ1-5 and V is TRBV28, with D unclear. This CDR3 region has 14 residues. In germline, CDR1 is MDHEN, CDR2 SYDVKM. Between the trimmed V and J ends, which lost 1 base and 3 bases, there was a span of 7 bases. Here the CDR3 reads CASSLFGPNQPQHF. CDR3 bases: TGTGCCAGCAGTTTATTCGGGCCCAATCAGCCCCAGCATTTT.

This sequence joins TRBV28 and TRBJ2-1; 8 bases are shared with TRBD1. CDR1 and CDR2 (germline): MDHEN, SYDVKM. V was clipped by 1 base and J by 7 bases; unmatched bases: 18. The CDR3 covers 19 residues. The CDR3 nucleotides are TGTGCCAGCAGTTTATCTTACCGGCCTACTAGGACAGGGAATAATGAGCAGTTCTTC. Translating gives CASSLSYRPTRTGNNEQFF.

The chain is built from TRBV5-6 and TRBJ1-5, with 7 bases identical to TRBD1. CDR1 is SGHDT, CDR2 YYEEEE, per germline. The CDR3 is made up of 16 amino acids. V gave up 0 bases and J gave up 5 bases; unmatched junction bases: 8. CDR3 sequence (DNA): TGTGCCAGCAGCTTGGGGGGAGGGGGCGCATATCAGCCCCAGCATTTT. Protein: CASSLGGGGAYQPQHF.

J is TRBJ1-4 and V is TRBV6-5, with 7 bases that match TRBD1. This CDR3 has 12 amino acids. The germline gives CDR1 MNHEY, CDR2 SVGAGI. Trimming at V came to 6 bases and at J to 8 bases, leaving 3 bases not matched to a gene. The CDR3 loop is CASSRRGEKLFF. The CDR3 region has the DNA TGTGCCAGCAGCCGCAGGGGGGAAAAACTGTTTTTT.

The CDR3 coding sequence is TGCGCCAGCTCCGACTCTTTACTAGCGCGGCCAAACACCGGGGAGCTGTTTTTT. Its translation: CASSDSLLARPNTGELFF. The chain is built from TRBV5-1 and TRBJ2-2, with 7 positions matching TRBD2. Trimming at V came to 7 bases and at J to 2 bases, leaving 17 bases not matched to a gene. The germline CDR1 and CDR2 sequences are SGHRS and YFSETQ. This CDR3 spans 18 amino acids. The full variable domain, its missing parts supplied by reference TRBV5-1 and TRBJ2-2, is KAGVTQTPRYLIKTRGQQVTLSCSPISGHRSVSWYQQTPGQGLQFLFEYFSETQRNKGNFPGRFSGRQFSNSRSEMNVSTLELGDSALYLCASSDSLLARPNTGELFFGEGSRLTVL.

The V call is TRBV6-5, the J call TRBJ2-3, with unresolved D. The V gene lost 0 bases and the J gene lost 2 bases, with 6 bases spanning the gap. The CDR3 consists of 14 residues. Germline V gene lookup returns CDR1 MNHEY and CDR2 SVGAGI. CDR3 DNA: TGTGCCAGCAGTTACTCTCGAGACACAGATACGCAGTATTTT. This encodes CASSYSRDTDTQYF.

V is TRBV19 and J is TRBJ2-5; a weak D match, TRBD1 (6 bases). Trimming left V 10 bases short and J 9 bases short, with 24 bases between. The CDR3 loop spans 14 amino acids. Germline lookup yields CDR1 LNHDA and CDR2 SQIVND (reference sequence). Here the CDR3 reads CATRASTVAGAQYF. The DNA of the CDR3 is TGTGCCACCAGGGCCTCGACGGTGGCAGGGGCCCAGTACTTC.

CDR3 loop: CASSLSRQSGEAFF. In nucleotides, the CDR3 is TGCGCCAGCAGCTTGTCGCGACAGTCGGGTGAAGCTTTCTTT. V gene TRBV5-1 combines with J gene TRBJ1-1; the D gene is possibly TRBD1 (5 bases). Between the trimmed V and J ends, which lost 1 base and 7 bases, there was a span of 14 bases. The CDR3 has 14 amino acids. Looked up from germline, CDR1 is SGHRS and CDR2 is YFSETQ.

The chain links TRBV6-5 to TRBJ2-3; maybe TRBD2 (7 bases). Trimming shortened V by 3 bases and J by 1 base, and 11 bases separated the two germline ends. Germline lookup yields CDR1 MNHEY and CDR2 SVGAGI. The CDR3 extends over 15 amino acids. CDR3 amino acids: CASSYRGGGTDTQYF. The DNA for the CDR3 is TGTGCCAGCAGTTATCGCGGGGGCGGCACAGATACGCAGTATTTT.

The chain joins TRBV10-3 to TRBJ1-3; D gene ambiguous. The V and J ends lost 3 bases and 0 bases respectively, with 9 bases between them. CDR3 length equals 15 residues. From germline, CDR1 is ENHRY and CDR2 SYGVKD. The CDR3 loop reads CAISDATDSGNTIYF. The CDR3 nucleotides read TGTGCCATCAGTGACGCCACCGACTCTGGAAACACCATATATTTT.

This sequence joins TRBV5-6 and TRBJ2-2; D may be TRBD1 or TRBD2 (5 bases each). The V gene lost 2 bases and the J gene lost 2 bases, with 10 bases spanning the gap. Germline V CDR1 and CDR2: SGHDT, YYEEEE. The CDR3 spans 15 residues. The CDR3 here is CASSFRDANTGELFF. The CDR3 DNA sequence: TGTGCCAGCAGCTTCCGGGACGCCAACACCGGGGAGCTGTTTTTT. Supplemented by reference TRBV5-6 and TRBJ2-2, the full variable domain reads DAGVTQSPTHLIKTRGQQVTLRCSPKSGHDTVSWYQQALGQGPQFIFQYYEEEERQRGNFPDRFSGHQFPNYSSELNVNALLLGDSALYLCASSFRDANTGELFFGEGSRLTVL.

This chain connects TRBV10-3 to TRBJ2-3; 10 bases fit TRBD1. V shed 4 bases and J 3 bases; nucleotides not matched to a gene: 10. This CDR3 region has 17 residues. The germline CDR1 and CDR2 sequences are ENHRY and SYGVKD. DNA of the CDR3: TGTGCCATCAGTGGGTCAGAACGGGACAGGGGTACAGATACGCAGTATTTT. It translates to CAISGSERDRGTDTQYF.

This chain links TRBV6-5 with TRBJ2-3; 7 bases are a match to TRBD2. V trimming: 9 bases; J trimming: 2 bases; junction bases outside the gene matches: 8. Germline lookup yields CDR1 MNHEY and CDR2 SVGAGI. The CDR3 runs 14 residues. CDR3 in amino acids: CASTGLGLTDTQYF. The CDR3 region has the DNA TGTGCCAGTACCGGACTAGGCCTCACAGATACGCAGTATTTT.

This clone was detected only once. The chain combines TRBV7-9 with TRBJ1-4; weak D call: TRBD1 (5 bases). CDR3 length: 14 amino acids. CDR1 is SEHNR, CDR2 FQNEAQ, per germline (reference sequence). CDR3 in amino acids: CASGQGGVGEKLFF. CDR3 coding DNA: TGTGCATCCGGGCAAGGAGGGGTGGGTGAAAAACTGTTTTTT.

This chain joins TRBV11-2 and TRBJ1-1; TRBD1 is a possible D gene (5 bases). The CDR3 covers 17 residues. V was trimmed by 5 bases and J by 0 bases, leaving 19 bases between them. Germline CDR1 SGHAT, CDR2 FQNNGV. CDR3 coding DNA: TGTGCCAGCAGCCCCACCCCAAAGGGGCCAATGAACACTGAAGCTTTCTTT. Its protein is CASSPTPKGPMNTEAFF. The variable domain in full, completed from reference TRBV11-2 and TRBJ1-1, reads EAGVAQSPRYKIIEKRQSVAFWCNPISGHATLYWYQQILGQGPKLLIQFQNNGVVDDSQLPKDRFSAERLKGVDSTLKIQPAKLEDSAVYLCASSPTPKGPMNTEAFFGQGTRLTVV.

V usage is TRBV2 and J usage is TRBJ1-4, with D maybe TRBD1 (5 bases). CDR1 SNHLY and CDR2 FYNNEI come from the germline V gene. Trimming pared 0 bases from V and 1 base from J, leaving 6 bases between. The CDR3 is made up of 15 amino acids. The CDR3 region is CASSEAGVTNEKLFF. As DNA, the CDR3 is TGTGCCAGCAGTGAAGCGGGGGTAACTAATGAAAAACTGTTTTTT. Full variable domain (missing parts from reference TRBV2 and TRBJ1-4): EPEVTQTPSHQVTQMGQEVILRCVPISNHLYFYWYRQILGQKVEFLVSFYNNEISEKSEIFDDQFSVERPDGSNFTLKIRSTKLEDSAMYFCASSEAGVTNEKLFFGSGTQLSVL.

This rearrangement joins TRBV19 to TRBJ2-7, with TRBD1 matching over 8 bases. Losses at the gene ends were 3 bases for V and 0 bases for J; bases not matched to a gene: 4. Germline CDR1 reads LNHDA; CDR2 reads SQIVND (reference sequence). There are 15 residues in the CDR3. In nucleotides, the CDR3 is TGTGCCAGTAGTATCGGACAGGGTGTCTCCTACGAGCAGTACTTC. Translation gives CASSIGQGVSYEQYF.

The chain links TRBV19 to TRBJ2-7; D gene uncertain. This CDR3 is built from 14 residues. Germline V gives CDR1 LNHDA, CDR2 SQIVND (reference sequence). Trimming shortened V by 7 bases and J by 2 bases, and 15 bases separated the two germline ends. In nucleotides, the CDR3 is TGTGCCAGTACGGCCTCCTTAGCTCCCTACGAGCAGTACTTC. Amino acid sequence: CASTASLAPYEQYF.

V is TRBV18 and J is TRBJ2-2; D remains unclear. The CDR3 has 13 amino acids. Germline lookup yields CDR1 KGHSH and CDR2 LQKENI. The V end was cut by 6 bases, the J end by 1 base, with 6 bases between. In DNA, the CDR3 is TGTGCCAGCTCCCCTGAGAACACCGGGGAGCTGTTTTTT. Translation gives CASSPENTGELFF.

This chain uses TRBV27 with TRBJ2-6, with D perhaps TRBD1 (5 bases). Germline V gives CDR1 MNHEY, CDR2 SMNVEV (reference sequence). V lost 5 bases, J lost 3 bases, and 11 bases lay in between. This CDR3 has 15 residues. In nucleotides, the CDR3 is TGTGCCAGCAGTCAACCAGGGTTTGGGGCCAACGTCCTGACTTTC. It yields the protein CASSQPGFGANVLTF.

For this clone: The junction shows a germline mismatch at one end, possibly a read error. The chain is built from TRBV5-8 and TRBJ1-3; D gene uncertain. Germline-derived CDR1 and CDR2 are SGHTS and YDEGEE. This CDR3 has 14 residues. The CDR3 region is CVSMPEPSGNTIYF. CDR3 sequence (DNA): TGTGTCAGCATGCCAGAGCCCTCTGGAAACACCATATATTTT. Drawing the rest from reference TRBV5-8 and TRBJ1-3, the complete variable domain is EAGVTQSPTHLIKTRGQQATLRCSPISGHTSVYWYQQALGLGLQFLLWYDEGEERNRGNFPPRFSGRQFPNYSSELNVNALELEDSALYLCVSMPEPSGNTIYFGEGSWLTVV.

This rearrangement joins TRBV5-1 to TRBJ2-2, with D tentatively TRBD2 (6 bases). The CDR3 covers 14 residues. Germline CDR1 reads SGHRS; CDR2 reads YFSETQ. Trimming removed 3 bases at V and 7 bases at J, with 13 bases between. The CDR3 DNA follows: TGCGCCAGCAGCTCGGGGACTGGCGGCGGGGAGCTGTTTTTT. Translated, it gives CASSSGTGGGELFF.

The CDR3 region has the DNA TGTGCCAGCACCATAACAGGGGGCGGTGAAAAACTGTTTTTT. Translation gives CASTITGGGEKLFF. This rearrangement joins TRBV2 to TRBJ1-4, with TRBD1 matching over 9 bases. The V gene's germline CDR1 is SNHLY and CDR2 FYNNEI. The junction had 7 bases not matched to a gene; V was cut back by 7 bases and J by 7 bases. The CDR3 spans 14 residues.

The chain links TRBV11-2 to TRBJ2-5, with D uncertain. The CDR3 totals 13 residues. V was cut by 4 bases and J by 5 bases, with 11 bases left in between. CDR1 SGHAT and CDR2 FQNNGV come from the germline V gene. The CDR3: CASSSRDSETQYF. CDR3 DNA: TGTGCCAGCAGCTCCCGAGATAGCGAGACCCAGTACTTC.

The chain couples TRBV29-1 to TRBJ2-3; D not certain. CDR1 is SQVTM and CDR2 is ANQGSEA in the germline V gene. Trimming pared 7 bases from V and 2 bases from J, leaving 10 bases between. There are 12 residues in the CDR3. Here the CDR3 reads CSASMYTDTQYF. Here the CDR3 DNA reads TGCAGCGCCTCTATGTACACAGATACGCAGTATTTT.